What follows is one T cell receptor beta chain and its context. Its specificity is unknown. This entry is derived from a study of STAT5B mutations in CD4+ large granular lymphocyte leukemia. Overall study: Healthy donors showed HLA-associated enrichment of the CDR3 'QG' motif. Regarding the study as a whole: Main leukemic clonotypes were patient-specific, but roughly 25% appeared at low frequency elsewhere.

The repertoire was sequenced with immunoSEQ multiplex PCR; TCRdb's copy has only in-frame clones and lacks some. The sample shows tens of thousands of clones, around 80% of them seen only once. Looked up from germline, CDR1 is GTSNPN and CDR2 is SVGIG (reference sequence). V was shortened by 0 bases and J by 5 bases, with 15 bases between the two germline ends. This CDR3 comprises 15 residues. This receptor was obtained from a human donor in good health. This chain joins TRBV30 and TRBJ2-3; D assignment may be TRBD1 or TRBD2 (5 bases each). Specimen: CD4+ T cells from blood buffy coats. CDR3 sequence (DNA): TGTGCCTGGAGTGTACGGGGCCTCCCGGGAGATACGCAGTATTTT. It yields the protein CAWSVRGLPGDTQYF.